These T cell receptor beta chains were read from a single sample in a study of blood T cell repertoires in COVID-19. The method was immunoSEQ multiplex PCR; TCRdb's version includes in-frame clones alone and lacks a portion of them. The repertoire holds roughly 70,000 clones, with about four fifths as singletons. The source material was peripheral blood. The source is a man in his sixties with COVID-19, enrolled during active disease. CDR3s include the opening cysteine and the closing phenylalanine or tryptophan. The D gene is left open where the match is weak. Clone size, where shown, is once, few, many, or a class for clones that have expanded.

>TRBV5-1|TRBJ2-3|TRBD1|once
TGCGCCAGCAGCTGGGGGACAGGAGATACGCAGTATTTT
CASSWGTGDTQYF
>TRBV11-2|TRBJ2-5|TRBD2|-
TGTGCCAGCGCCCGGGGGACTAGCGGGGGGCGCCAAGAGACCCAGTACTTC
CASARGTSGGRQETQYF
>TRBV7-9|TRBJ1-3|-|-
TGTGCCAGCAGATTCTTGGGGGGTGGAAACACCATATATTTT
CASRFLGGGNTIYF
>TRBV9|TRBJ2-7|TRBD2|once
TGTGCCAGCAGCGCGCTAGCGGGAGAGTACGAGCAGTACTTC
CASSALAGEYEQYF
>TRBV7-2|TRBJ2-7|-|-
TGTGCCAGCAGAAGACGGGACTCCTCGTTTTTTTACGAGCAGTACTTC
CASRRRDSSFFYEQYF
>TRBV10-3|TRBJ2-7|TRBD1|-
TGTGCCATCAGCGGGACAGGGGTGTCCTACGAGCAGTACTTC
CAISGTGVSYEQYF
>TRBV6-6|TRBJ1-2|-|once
TGTGCCAGCACCTACCTCCAGGGGACCTATGGCTACACCTTC
CASTYLQGTYGYTF
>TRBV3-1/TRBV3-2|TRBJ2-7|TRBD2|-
TGTGCCAGCAGCCGGGAGGGACGGATCTACGAGCAGTACTTC
CASSREGRIYEQYF
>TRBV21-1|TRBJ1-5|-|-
TGTGCCAGCAGCAAATGCGGGCGAGTACAGCCCCAGCATTTT
CASSKCGRVQPQHF
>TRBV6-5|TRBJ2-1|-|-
TGTGCCAGCAGGTCGACAGAGAACAATGAGCAGTTCTTC
CASRSTENNEQFF
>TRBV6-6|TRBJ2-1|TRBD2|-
TGTGCCAGCAGGGCGGGGGGGCCCTACAATGAGCAGTTCTTC
CASRAGGPYNEQFF
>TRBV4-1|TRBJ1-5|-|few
TGCGCCAGCAGACAAGTACCGGGAGACAGCAATCAGCCCCAGCATTTT
CASRQVPGDSNQPQHF
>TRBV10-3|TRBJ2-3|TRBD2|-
TGTGCCATCAGCCCCGGGACTAGCGCAGATACGCAGTATTTT
CAISPGTSADTQYF
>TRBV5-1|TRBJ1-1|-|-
TGCGCCAGCAGCTTTACAGGCGTGGACACTGAAGCTTTCTTT
CASSFTGVDTEAFF
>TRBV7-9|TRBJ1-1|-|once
TGTGCCAGCAGCTTAGCGCCGAAGGGGACTGAAGCTTTCTTT
CASSLAPKGTEAFF
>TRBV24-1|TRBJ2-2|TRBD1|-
TGTGCCACCAGTGATCCCGGGACAGGGGGCTTCGGCGGGGAGCTGTTTTTT
CATSDPGTGGFGGELFF
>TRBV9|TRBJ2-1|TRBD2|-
TGTGCCAGCAGCGCCGGGACTAGCGGTATCAATGAGCAGTTCTTC
CASSAGTSGINEQFF
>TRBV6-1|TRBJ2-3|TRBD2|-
TGTGCCAGCAGTCCCGGACTAGCGGGAGCGGATACGCAGTATTTT
CASSPGLAGADTQYF
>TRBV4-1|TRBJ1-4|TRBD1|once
TGCGCCAGCAGCAAGCGGACAGGTGAAAAACTGTTTTTT
CASSKRTGEKLFF
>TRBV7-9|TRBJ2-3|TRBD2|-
TGTGCCAGCAGCCCCTTATTAGGCGGGACTAGCGACACAGATACGCAGTATTTT
CASSPLLGGTSDTDTQYF
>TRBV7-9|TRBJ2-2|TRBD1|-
TGTGCCAGCTACGGACAGGGATGGACCGGGGAGCTGTTTTTT
CASYGQGWTGELFF
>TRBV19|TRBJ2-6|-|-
TGTGCCAGTAGTCGAGGAGCCAACGTCCTGACTTTC
CASSRGANVLTF
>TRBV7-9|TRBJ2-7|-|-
TGTGCCAGCAGCTCTAAAAGTTCAGGCAGGGCAGGCGAGCAGTACTTC
CASSSKSSGRAGEQYF
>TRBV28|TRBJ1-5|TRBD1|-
TGTGCCAGCAGTTCACGCGGCCCCGGGACAGCAGGGAATCAGCCCCAGCATTTT
CASSSRGPGTAGNQPQHF
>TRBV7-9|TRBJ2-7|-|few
TGTGCCAGCCGGGGGTTCTCCTACGAGCAGTACTTC
CASRGFSYEQYF
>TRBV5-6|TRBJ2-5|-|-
TGTGCCAGCAGCTTGTTGAGCGAAGAGACCCAGTACTTC
CASSLLSEETQYF
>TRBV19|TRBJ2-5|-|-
TGTGCCAGTAGTTCACGACAGGTGCTAGAGACCCAGTACTTC
CASSSRQVLETQYF
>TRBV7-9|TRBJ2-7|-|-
TGTGCCAGCAGCTTTACAGGGCTAAGGGGGGAGCAGTACTTC
CASSFTGLRGEQYF
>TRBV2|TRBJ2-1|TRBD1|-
TGTGCCAGCAGTGCAGATACAGGGGATGAGCAGTTCTTC
CASSADTGDEQFF
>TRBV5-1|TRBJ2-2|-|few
TGCGCCAGCAGCCTTACAGGGTTCCCCGGGGAGCTGTTTTTT
CASSLTGFPGELFF
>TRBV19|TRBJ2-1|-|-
TGTGCCAGTAGGGATTCCCGGGGGGCCCAGAGCTCCTACAATGAGCAGTTCTTC
CASRDSRGAQSSYNEQFF
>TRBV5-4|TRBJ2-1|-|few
TGTGCCAGCAGCTTGGGGTGGGACTTATCCTACAATGAGCAGTTCTTC
CASSLGWDLSYNEQFF
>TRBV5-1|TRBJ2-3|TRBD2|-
TGCGCCAGCAGCCCGAGGACTAGCGGGGGGGCGGTAGATACGCAGTATTTT
CASSPRTSGGAVDTQYF
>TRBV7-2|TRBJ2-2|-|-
TGTGCCAGCAGCCCCGTATTTGCGGGTACCAACACCGGGGAGCTGTTTTTT
CASSPVFAGTNTGELFF
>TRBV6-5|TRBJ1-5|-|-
TGTGCCAGCAGTCTTCGGACTGCCGATCAGCCCCAGCATTTT
CASSLRTADQPQHF
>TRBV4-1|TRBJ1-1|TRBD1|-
TGCGCCAGCAGCCACGGGACAGGGTATGAAGCTTTCTTT
CASSHGTGYEAFF
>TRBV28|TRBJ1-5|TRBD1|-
TGTGCCAGCAGTTTCAGGGGGCATCAGCCCCAGCATTTT
CASSFRGHQPQHF
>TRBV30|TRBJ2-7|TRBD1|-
TGTGCCTGGAGTGCAGGACAGGGCTACGAGCAGTACTTC
CAWSAGQGYEQYF
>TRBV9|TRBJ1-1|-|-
TGTGCCAGCAGCGTTAGGGACTCCGAGGGAGCTTTCTTT
CASSVRDSEGAFF
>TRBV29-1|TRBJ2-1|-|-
TGCACCTATCGACGGGTTGATGAGCAGTTCTTC
CTYRRVDEQFF
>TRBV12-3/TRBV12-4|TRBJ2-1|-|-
TGTGCCAGCAGTGCAGTACCCTACAATGAGCAGTTCTTC
CASSAVPYNEQFF
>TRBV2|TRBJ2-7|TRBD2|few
TGTGCCAGCACAAATTTAGCGGGAGGCGGCGAGCAGTACTTC
CASTNLAGGGEQYF
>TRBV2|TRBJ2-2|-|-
TGTGCCTCCGAGGGGGGGCTGGGCACCGGGGAGCTGTTTTTT
CASEGGLGTGELFF
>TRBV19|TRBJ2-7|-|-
TGTGCCAGTAGTAGCCCAGGCGCTCCGGGGGACGAGCAGTACTTC
CASSSPGAPGDEQYF
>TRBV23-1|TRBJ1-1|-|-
TGCGCCAGCAGTCAGTCAAAATCAGGGCTCATGAACACTGAAGCTTTCTTT
CASSQSKSGLMNTEAFF
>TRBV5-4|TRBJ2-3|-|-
TGTGCCAGCAGCTTAAGCCAGGGTGCAGATACGCAGTATTTT
CASSLSQGADTQYF